The TCR beta chain described here comes from a study of spatial heterogeneity in lung cancer. Points from the study as a whole: The appearance of ubiquitous expanded tumor TCRs in blood was greater at resection than follow-up.

This sample's time point: sample taken at primary tumor resection. Unsorted whole RNA samples from tumor, nontumor lung or frozen PBMC were sequenced. The donors comprised about 65 untreated early-stage non-small cell lung cancer patients. This clonotype was counted a few times. Its antigen is currently unknown. On each TCR cDNA molecule, a unique molecular identifier was present. MiXCR, run by TCRdb on the 5' RACE reads, gives a single entry per CDR3 protein. This table has about 47,000 distinct CDR3 sequences, approximately 10% appearing once. The trim removed 2 bases at V and 2 bases at J, leaving 2 bases unmatched. The CDR3 consists of 14 residues.

Sample: PBMCs, taken at surgery. The sequence came from a female donor with early-stage non-small cell lung cancer. The chain joins TRBV12-3 or TRBV12-4 to TRBJ2-5; 7 nucleotides agree with TRBD1. The CDR3 nucleotides are TGTGCCAGCAGTTTAAGGGACAGTCAAGAGACCCAGTACTTC. Encoded protein: CASSLRDSQETQYF.